The text below deals with one T cell receptor beta chain. Its antigen is not known. CDR1 ENHRY and CDR2 SYGVKD come from the germline V gene. J lost 7 bases, V lost 4 bases, and 9 bases had no gene match. The CDR3 sequence is 15 residues long. Regarding donors, all were healthy bone marrow donors. The source of the sample is a study of cytomegalovirus exposure and HLA in healthy donors. Across the study: Caucasian-associated ancestry cluster membership applied to about four fifths of 398 genotyped donors. The study's findings and limits: There were several of the most significant clusters that appeared linked to common viral pathogens in a later analysis. Later on, a genetic analysis was performed. It linked a missense variant in DCLRE1C with V- and J-gene trimming of TCR beta.

Use of 60 Vbeta and 13 Jbeta primers characterized the PCR. Libraries were prepared by immunoSEQ multiplex PCR; TCRdb keeps only in-frame clonotypes and omits some of them. The repertoire holds under 200,000 clones, 68% seen once, with roughly 1.5% in the top ten. This sequence was found in a man in his forties or fifties in good health and CMV-seronegative. This rearrangement joins TRBV10-3 to TRBJ1-5, with 8 bases matching TRBD1. The sample taken for sequencing was PBMCs. Written as DNA, the CDR3 is TGTGCCATCAGTGCACACACAGGGGGGAGCCAGCCCCAGCATTTT. Translation: CAISAHTGGSQPQHF.